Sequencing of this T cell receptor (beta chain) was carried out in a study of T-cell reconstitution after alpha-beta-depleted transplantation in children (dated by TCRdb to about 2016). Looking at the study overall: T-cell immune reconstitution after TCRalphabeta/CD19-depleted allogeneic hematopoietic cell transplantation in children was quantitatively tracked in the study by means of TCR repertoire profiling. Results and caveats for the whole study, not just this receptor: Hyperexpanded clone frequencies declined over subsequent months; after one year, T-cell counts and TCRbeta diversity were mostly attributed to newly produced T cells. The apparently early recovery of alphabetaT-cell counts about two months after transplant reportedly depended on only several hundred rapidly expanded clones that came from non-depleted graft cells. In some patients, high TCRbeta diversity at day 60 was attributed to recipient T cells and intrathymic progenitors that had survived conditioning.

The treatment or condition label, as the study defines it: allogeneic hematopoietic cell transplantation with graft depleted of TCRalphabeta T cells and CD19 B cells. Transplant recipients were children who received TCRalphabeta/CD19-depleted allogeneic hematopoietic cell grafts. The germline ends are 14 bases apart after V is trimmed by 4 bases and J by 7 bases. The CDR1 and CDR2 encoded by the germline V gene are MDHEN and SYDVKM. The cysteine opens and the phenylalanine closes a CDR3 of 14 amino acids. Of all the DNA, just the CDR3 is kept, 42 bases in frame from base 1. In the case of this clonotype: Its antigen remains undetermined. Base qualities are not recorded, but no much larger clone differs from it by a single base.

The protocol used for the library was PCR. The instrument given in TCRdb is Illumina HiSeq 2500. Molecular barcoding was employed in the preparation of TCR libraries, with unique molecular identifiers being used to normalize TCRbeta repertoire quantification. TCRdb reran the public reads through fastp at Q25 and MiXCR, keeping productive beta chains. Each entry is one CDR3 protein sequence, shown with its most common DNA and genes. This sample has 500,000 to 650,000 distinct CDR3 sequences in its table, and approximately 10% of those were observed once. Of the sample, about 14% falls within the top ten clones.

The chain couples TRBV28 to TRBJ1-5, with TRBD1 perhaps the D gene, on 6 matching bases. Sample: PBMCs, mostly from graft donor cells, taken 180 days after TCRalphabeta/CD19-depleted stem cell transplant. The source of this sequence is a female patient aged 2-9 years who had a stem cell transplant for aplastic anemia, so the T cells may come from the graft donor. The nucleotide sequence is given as TGTGCCAGCAGTTCGGTTGGGGGGCACCAGCCCCAGCATTTT. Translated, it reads CASSSVGGHQPQHF.